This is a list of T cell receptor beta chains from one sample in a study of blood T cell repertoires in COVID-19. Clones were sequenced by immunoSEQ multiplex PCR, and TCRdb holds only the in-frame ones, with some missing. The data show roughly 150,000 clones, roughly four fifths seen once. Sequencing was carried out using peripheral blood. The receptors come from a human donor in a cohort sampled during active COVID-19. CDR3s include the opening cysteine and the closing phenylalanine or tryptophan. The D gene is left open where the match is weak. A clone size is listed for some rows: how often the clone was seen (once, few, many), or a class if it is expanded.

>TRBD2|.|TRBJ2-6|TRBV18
CASSGGKSGANVLTF
TGTGCCAGCTCGGGGGGGAAGTCTGGGGCCAACGTCCTGACTTTC
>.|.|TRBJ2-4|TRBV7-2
CASSKRQLLAKNIQYF
TGTGCCAGCAGCAAAAGACAGTTACTAGCCAAAAACATTCAGTACTTC
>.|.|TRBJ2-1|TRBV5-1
CASSLIAGVDEQFF
TGCGCCAGCAGCCTAATAGCCGGAGTGGATGAGCAGTTCTTC
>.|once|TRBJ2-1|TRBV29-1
CSGLAKGGNEQFF
TGCAGCGGTCTAGCCAAGGGTGGCAATGAGCAGTTCTTC
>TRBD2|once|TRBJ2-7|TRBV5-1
CASRVRLADEQYF
TGCGCCAGCAGAGTTCGACTAGCGGACGAGCAGTACTTC
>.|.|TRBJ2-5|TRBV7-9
CASSLTIEETQYF
TGTGCCAGCAGCTTAACTATAGAGGAGACCCAGTACTTC
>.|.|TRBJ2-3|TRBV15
CATSRVGGATDTQYF
TGTGCCACCAGCAGAGTTGGGGGCGCGACAGATACGCAGTATTTT
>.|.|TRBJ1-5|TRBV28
CASSSTGSRNQPQHF
TGTGCCAGCAGTTCAACCGGGTCCCGCAATCAGCCCCAGCATTTT
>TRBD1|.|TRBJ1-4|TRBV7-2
CASSLGQGYREKLFF
TGTGCCAGCAGCTTAGGACAGGGCTATCGTGAAAAACTGTTTTTT
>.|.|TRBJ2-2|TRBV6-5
CASSPGLSGGELFF
TGTGCCAGCAGTCCCGGACTATCCGGCGGGGAGCTGTTTTTT
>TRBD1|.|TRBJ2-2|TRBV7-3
CASSLGDRVSGELFF
TGTGCCAGCAGCTTAGGAGACAGGGTGTCCGGGGAGCTGTTTTTT
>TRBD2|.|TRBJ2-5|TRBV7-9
CASSWPGLGVPIGETQYF
TGTGCCAGCAGTTGGCCGGGACTAGGGGTCCCAATAGGGGAGACCCAGTACTTC
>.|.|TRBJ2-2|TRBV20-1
CSAQGTGELFF
TGCAGTGCCCAGGGGACCGGGGAGCTGTTTTTT
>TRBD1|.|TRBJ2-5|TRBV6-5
CASSYGGTGQETQYF
TGTGCCAGCAGTTACGGGGGGACAGGACAAGAGACCCAGTACTTC
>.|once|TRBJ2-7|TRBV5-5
CASSLASTTGFRDEQYF
TGTGCCAGCAGCTTGGCCTCAACCACAGGCTTCAGGGACGAGCAGTACTTC
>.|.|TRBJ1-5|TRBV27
CASSSDGSGQPQHF
TGTGCCAGCAGTTCGGACGGGTCAGGGCAGCCCCAGCATTTT
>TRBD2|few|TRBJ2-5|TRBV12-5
CASGTSGTKTQYF
TGTGCTAGTGGCACTAGCGGGACAAAGACCCAGTACTTC
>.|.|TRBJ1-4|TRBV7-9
CASSPRTDEKLFF
TGTGCCAGCAGCCCCCGGACAGACGAAAAACTGTTTTTT
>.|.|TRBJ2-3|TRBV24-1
CATSDHTVTSTDTQYF
TGTGCCACCAGTGATCATACGGTAACTAGCACAGATACGCAGTATTTT
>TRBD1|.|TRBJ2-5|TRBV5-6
CASRSDRGETQYF
TGTGCCAGCAGATCCGACAGGGGAGAGACCCAGTACTTC
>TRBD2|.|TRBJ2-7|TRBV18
CASSEGLADSYEQYF
TGTGCCAGCTCGGAGGGACTAGCGGACAGCTACGAGCAGTACTTC
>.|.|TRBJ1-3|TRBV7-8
CASSFASSGNTIYF
TGTGCCAGCAGCTTTGCTAGCTCTGGAAACACCATATATTTT
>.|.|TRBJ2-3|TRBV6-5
CASSYPGADTQYF
TGTGCCAGCAGTTACCCCGGGGCAGATACGCAGTATTTT
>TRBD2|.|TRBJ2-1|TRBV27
CASSYTAGISYNEQFF
TGTGCCAGCAGTTATACAGCGGGAATTTCCTACAATGAGCAGTTCTTC
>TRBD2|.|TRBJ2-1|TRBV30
CAWRRGTGSLAGGPRNEQFF
TGTGCCTGGAGACGCGGGACAGGGTCCCTAGCGGGAGGGCCGAGAAATGAGCAGTTCTTC
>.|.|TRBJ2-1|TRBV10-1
CASSESGLSSSYNEQFF
TGCGCCAGCAGTGAGTCGGGACTCTCGAGCTCCTACAATGAGCAGTTCTTC
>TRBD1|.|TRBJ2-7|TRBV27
CASSLLGRGTYEQYF
TGTGCCAGCAGTTTATTGGGCAGGGGGACCTACGAGCAGTACTTC
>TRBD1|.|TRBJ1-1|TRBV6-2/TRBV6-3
CASSRDRDPPNTEAFF
TGTGCCAGCAGTCGGGACAGGGACCCCCCGAACACTGAAGCTTTCTTT
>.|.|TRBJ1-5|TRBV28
CASSLLGTQQPQHF
TGTGCCAGCAGTTTACTAGGGACACAACAGCCCCAGCATTTT
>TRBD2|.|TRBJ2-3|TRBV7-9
CASSGLAGEFTDTQYF
TGTGCCAGCAGCGGACTAGCGGGAGAGTTCACAGATACGCAGTATTTT
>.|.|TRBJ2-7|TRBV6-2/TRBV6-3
CASSYSVTPDSNSYEQYF
TGTGCCAGCAGTTACTCGGTTACACCGGACAGTAACTCCTACGAGCAGTACTTC
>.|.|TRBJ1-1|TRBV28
CASSGVSAFF
TGTGCCAGCAGTGGAGTGAGCGCTTTCTTT
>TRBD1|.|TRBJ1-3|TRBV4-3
CASSQDLRQGVYQNTIYF
TGCGCCAGCAGCCAAGATCTACGACAGGGGGTCTATCAAAACACCATATATTTT
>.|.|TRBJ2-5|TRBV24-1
CATSGGRKETQYF
TGTGCCACCAGTGGGGGCAGAAAAGAGACCCAGTACTTC
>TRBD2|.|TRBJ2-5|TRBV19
CASSPLAGGAGTQYF
TGTGCCAGTAGCCCCCTAGCGGGGGGGGCTGGGACCCAGTACTTC
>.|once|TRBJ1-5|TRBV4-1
CASSHLGTRGSNQPQHF
TGCGCCAGCAGCCACCTGGGGACAAGGGGTAGCAATCAGCCCCAGCATTTT
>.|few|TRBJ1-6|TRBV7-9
CASSPRLMTAGILHF
TGTGCCAGCAGCCCCCGTCTTATGACCGCAGGGATTCTCCACTTT
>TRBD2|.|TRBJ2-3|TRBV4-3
CASSQSIISGGLDTQYF
TGCGCCAGCAGCCAATCTATCATTAGCGGGGGCCTAGATACGCAGTATTTT